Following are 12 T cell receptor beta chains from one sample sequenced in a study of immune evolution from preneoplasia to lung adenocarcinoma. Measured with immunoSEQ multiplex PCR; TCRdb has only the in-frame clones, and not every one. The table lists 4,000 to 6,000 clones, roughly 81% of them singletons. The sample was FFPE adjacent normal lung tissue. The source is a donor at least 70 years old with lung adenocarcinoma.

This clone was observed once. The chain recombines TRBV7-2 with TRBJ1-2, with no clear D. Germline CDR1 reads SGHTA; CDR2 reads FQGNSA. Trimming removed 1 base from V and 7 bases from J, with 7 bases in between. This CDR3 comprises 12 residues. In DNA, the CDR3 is TGTGCCAGCAGCTTAGTTAGCTCTGGCTACACCTTC. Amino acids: CASSLVSSGYTF.

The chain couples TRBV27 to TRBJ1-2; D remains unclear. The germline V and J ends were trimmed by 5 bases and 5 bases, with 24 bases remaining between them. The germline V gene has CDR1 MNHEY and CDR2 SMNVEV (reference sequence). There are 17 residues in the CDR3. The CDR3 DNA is TGTGCCAGCAGTCCGTCCCCCAGGTCCCCAACTCGGTATGGCTACACCTTC. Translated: CASSPSPRSPTRYGYTF.

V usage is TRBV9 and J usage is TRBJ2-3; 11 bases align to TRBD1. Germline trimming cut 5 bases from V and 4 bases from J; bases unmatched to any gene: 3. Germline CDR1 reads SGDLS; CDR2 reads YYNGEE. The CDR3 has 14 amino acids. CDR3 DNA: TGTGCCAGCAGGCCGGGACAGGGGGCAGATACGCAGTATTTT. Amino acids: CASRPGQGADTQYF.

As DNA, the CDR3 is TGTGCCACCAGCAGAGATCGGGACAGGGACCAGTTCTTC. Encoded protein: CATSRDRDRDQFF. This rearrangement joins TRBV15 to TRBJ2-1; 9 nucleotides agree with TRBD1. This CDR3 region has 13 residues. In germline, CDR1 is LNHNV, CDR2 YYDKDF (reference sequence). The V and J ends lost 0 bases and 13 bases, in that order; junction bases with no gene match: 4.

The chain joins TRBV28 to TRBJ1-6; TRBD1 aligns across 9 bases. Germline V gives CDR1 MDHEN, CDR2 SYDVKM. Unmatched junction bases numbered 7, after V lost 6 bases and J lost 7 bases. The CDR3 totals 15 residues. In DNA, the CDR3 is TGTGCCAGCAGAAATGCGGACAGGGGAAATTCACCCCTCCACTTT. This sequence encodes CASRNADRGNSPLHF.

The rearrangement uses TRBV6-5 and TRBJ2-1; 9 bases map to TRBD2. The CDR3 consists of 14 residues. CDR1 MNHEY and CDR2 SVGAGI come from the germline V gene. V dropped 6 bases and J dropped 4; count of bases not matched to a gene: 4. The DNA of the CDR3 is TGTGCCAGCAGAAATAGCGGGAGATACAATGAGCAGTTCTTC. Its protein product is CASRNSGRYNEQFF.

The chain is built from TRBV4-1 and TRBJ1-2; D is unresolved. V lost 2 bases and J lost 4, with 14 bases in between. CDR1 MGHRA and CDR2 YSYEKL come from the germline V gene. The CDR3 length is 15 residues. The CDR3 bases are TGCGCCAGCAGCCAAAGGAAACACCCTGGCTATGGCTACACCTTC. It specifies CASSQRKHPGYGYTF.

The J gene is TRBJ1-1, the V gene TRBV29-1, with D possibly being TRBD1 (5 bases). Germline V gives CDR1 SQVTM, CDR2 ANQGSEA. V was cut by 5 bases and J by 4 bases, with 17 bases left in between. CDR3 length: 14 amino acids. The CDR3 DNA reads TGCAGCGTTCTCCGCACCGGCGGGGGCACTGAAGCTTTCTTT. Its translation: CSVLRTGGGTEAFF.

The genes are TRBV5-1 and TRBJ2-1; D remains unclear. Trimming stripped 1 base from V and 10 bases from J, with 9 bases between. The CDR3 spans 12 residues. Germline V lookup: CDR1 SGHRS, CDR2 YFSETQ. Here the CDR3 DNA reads TGCGCCAGCAGCTTGACATTGGCGGAGCAGTTCTTC. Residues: CASSLTLAEQFF. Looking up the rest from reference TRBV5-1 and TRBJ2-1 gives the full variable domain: KAGVTQTPRYLIKTRGQQVTLSCSPISGHRSVSWYQQTPGQGLQFLFEYFSETQRNKGNFPGRFSGRQFSNSRSEMNVSTLELGDSALYLCASSLTLAEQFFGPGTRLTVL.

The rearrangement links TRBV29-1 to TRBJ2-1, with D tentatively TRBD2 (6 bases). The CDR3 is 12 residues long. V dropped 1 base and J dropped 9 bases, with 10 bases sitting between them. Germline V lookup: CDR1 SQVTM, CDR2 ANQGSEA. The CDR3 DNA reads TGCAGCGTTGAAGGGGACGGGGGTGAGCAGTTCTTC. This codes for CSVEGDGGEQFF.

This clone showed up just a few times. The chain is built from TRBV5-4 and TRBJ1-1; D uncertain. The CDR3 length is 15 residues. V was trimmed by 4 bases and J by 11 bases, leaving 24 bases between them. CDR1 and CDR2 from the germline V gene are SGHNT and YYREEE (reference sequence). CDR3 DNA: TGTGCCAGCAGCCCCAAGGAGGCCCCTGTCATGGGTGCTTTCTTT. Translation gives CASSPKEAPVMGAFF.

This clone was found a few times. The CDR3 loop is CATNAGGRVWSGANVLTF. CDR3 sequence (DNA): TGCGCCACGAACGCGGGGGGAAGAGTGTGGTCTGGGGCCAACGTCCTGACTTTC. This chain connects TRBV4-1 to TRBJ2-6; the match to TRBD2 covers 8 bases. Trimming removed 10 bases from V and 1 base from J; junction bases left unmatched: 15. CDR1 MGHRA and CDR2 YSYEKL come from the germline V gene. This CDR3 has 18 residues.